This entry describes one T cell receptor (beta chain). What antigen it recognizes has not been identified. Base quality data are lacking; no much larger clone is found one base away. The record originates from a study of blood T cell repertoires in COVID-19 (dated by TCRdb to the early 2020s). Background on the whole study: Collaborator samples came from the United States, Italy and Spain and covered acute and convalescent phases of COVID-19. The material from the prospective study consisted of cDNA or gDNA derived from T cells, B-cell-depleted T cells, or PBMCs. Deeply sampled blood TCRbeta repertoires from subjects exposed to, actively infected with, or recovered from COVID-19 were included in the dataset. The repertoires were made available in a free public database intended to serve as a resource for research on the immune response to SARS-CoV-2. Samples were obtained from the ongoing ImmuneRACE study (first 160 participants) and from about 1,300 subjects provided by 6 global collaborators. Nearly every sample came with metadata listing a de-identified subject ID, COVID-19 status, age in years and sex. HLA class I and class II types, where available, came from metadata supplied by the sample provider rather than from assay-based typing. General conclusions and limits of the study: The quantity of clinical and demographic metadata differed by source and by participant and was supplied without curation.

V loses 5 bases, J loses 9 bases, and the germline ends lie 7 bases apart. From a lookup of the germline V gene, CDR1 and CDR2 are SGHVS and FQNEAQ. The CDR3 runs 11 residues from the cysteine to the phenylalanine. Only the CDR3 region is kept as DNA, spanning 33 bases read in frame from base 1. Whole blood was collected in K2EDTA tubes by collaborating institutions according to the institutions' own protocols. For TCRbeta analysis, collaborator samples were shipped as frozen whole blood, as isolated PBMCs, or as DNA extracted from either sample type. TCRbeta CDR3 regions were amplified from genomic DNA by means of the immunoSEQ Assay, a bias-controlled multiplex PCR. The study's own analysis went as follows. The number of nucleated cells in each sample was estimated from the amplification of reference gene primers within the assay. To quantify the absolute abundance of each unique TCRbeta CDR3 rearrangement, sequence reads were collapsed and filtered. For each sample, productive Simpson clonality was calculated by taking the square root of Simpson's diversity index across productive rearrangements. Drawn from immuneACCESS, this table holds only the in-frame rearrangements with V and J called that TCRdb kept. Clones are partly lost; checked studies trace under half to an unresolved V gene and leave the rest unexplained. Clonal size and the V and J genes are those of that table, whereas D and trimming came from the DNA. This sample comprises nearly 95,000 clones, around 86% of them detected only once. Roughly 4.5% of the sample belongs to the ten largest clones.

The sample consisted of peripheral blood. The rearranged segments are TRBV7-8 and TRBJ2-2; the D segment cannot be called with confidence. The clonotype comes from a woman of 80 years or more with acute or convalescent COVID-19. The DNA sequence reads TGTGCCAGCAGCCTGGAGAGGGAGCTGTTTTTT. The translation is CASSLERELFF.